This is a list of T cell receptor beta chains from one sample in a study of cytomegalovirus exposure and HLA in healthy donors. Clones were read by immunoSEQ multiplex PCR, and TCRdb kept only the in-frame ones, dropping some. Of approximately 160,000 clones in the sample, about 77% were seen once. What was sequenced was PBMCs. The receptors originated from a male donor in good health and CMV-seropositive. Each CDR3 is given with its conserved first and last residue. The order of the fields is V gene, CDR3 length, clone size, J gene, CDR3 protein. A clone size is listed for some rows: how often the clone was seen (once, few, many), or a class if it is expanded.

TRBV11-3	15	.	TRBJ1-1	CASSSSDREGAEAFF
TRBV29-1	13	.	TRBJ1-2	CSVATTGFYGYTF
TRBV18	14	.	TRBJ1-1	CASSQIDRGFEAFF
TRBV13	11	.	TRBJ2-1	CAVREGGEQFF
TRBV2	13	few	TRBJ1-2	CASSRGGSPGYTF
TRBV14	13	.	TRBJ1-2	CASSGEPGYGYTF
TRBV29-1	10	.	TRBJ1-1	CSVAEAEAFF
TRBV5-8	15	.	TRBJ2-7	CASSNRDRVVYEQYF
TRBV7-3	16	.	TRBJ2-1	CASSSRSGGGVNEQFF
TRBV7-8	13	.	TRBJ1-5	CASSLARGQPQHF
TRBV2	15	.	TRBJ2-7	CASSEEEPGWNEQYF
TRBV2	12	few	TRBJ2-7	CASKAVSYEQYF
TRBV6-6	12	.	TRBJ1-1	CASSYPRTEAFF
TRBV19	15	once	TRBJ1-2	CASSPRHRYIYGYTF
TRBV10-3	15	.	TRBJ2-1	CAISGGLAAYNEQFF
TRBV5-4	16	.	TRBJ2-6	CASSLRGGSGANVLTF
TRBV4-2	16	.	TRBJ1-2	CASSQVGQGGDYGYTF
TRBV5-1	13	few	TRBJ2-7	CASSLAGRSEQYF
TRBV7-2	15	once	TRBJ2-1	CASSLFGDRVNEQFF
TRBV5-6	14	once	TRBJ2-7	CASSLGAGGDEQYF
TRBV18	15	.	TRBJ1-6	CASSPGVSYNSPLHF
TRBV27	14	.	TRBJ2-7	CASSWGTETYEQYF
TRBV6-4	16	few	TRBJ2-5	CASSAHRGQWEETQYF
TRBV6-1	15	.	.	CASRDRQGSIYEQYF
TRBV10-3	13	.	TRBJ2-5	CAISVEDSETQYF
TRBV9	13	.	TRBJ1-2	CASSAGGGHGYTF
TRBV6-1	15	.	TRBJ1-4	CASSESGTGSEKLFF
TRBV2	13	.	TRBJ1-1	CASSPSQATEAFF
TRBV7-9	15	few	TRBJ1-4	CASSFKTGGMEKLFF
TRBV4-1	16	once	TRBJ1-2	CASSPGDRINNYGYTF
TRBV6-5	14	.	TRBJ1-2	CASSRDRFNYGYTF
TRBV27	15	few	TRBJ1-1	CASSLGRTQNTEAFF
TRBV14	13	.	TRBJ2-2	CASSRGSTGELFF
TRBV20-1	9	.	TRBJ1-2	CSAGDRGTF
TRBV5-1	15	.	TRBJ2-7	CASSLDGIWTYEQYF
TRBV5-1	14	.	TRBJ1-6	CASSLTGEFSPLHF
TRBV2	14	.	TRBJ1-4	CASSESRQGGQLFF
TRBV18	14	.	TRBJ2-2	CASSTQGFTGELFF
TRBV15	16	.	TRBJ2-4	CATGGGTLGAKNIQYF
TRBV12-5	14	.	TRBJ1-1	CASGPRQRGTEAFF
TRBV6-1	14	.	TRBJ2-1	CASSDATPYNEQFF
TRBV27	15	.	TRBJ2-7	CASSLGTSGGEEQYF
TRBV18	17	.	TRBJ2-1	CASSPRIGESSYNEQFF
TRBV4-2	19	.	TRBJ2-3	CASSRRGTSGDRSTDTQYF
TRBV20-1	11	.	TRBJ2-3	CSAAATDTQYF
TRBV7-3	18	.	TRBJ2-4	CASSLRGSGQGAGNIQYF
TRBV9	14	.	TRBJ1-2	CASSVAEADYGYTF
TRBV2	14	.	TRBJ2-7	CASSRDRGHYEQYF
TRBV15	13	.	TRBJ2-7	CATSRGAGIEQYF
TRBV20-1	11	.	TRBJ1-2	CRTQGDSGYTF
TRBV7-2	19	.	TRBJ2-7	CASSPGGLPHRAGPYEQYF
TRBV18	14	.	TRBJ1-1	CASSPVGGDTEAFF
TRBV6-5	15	.	TRBJ1-1	CASSRHRPDNTEAFF